This T cell receptor beta chain derives from a study of cytomegalovirus exposure and HLA in healthy donors. On the study more broadly: Assignment to the Caucasian-associated ancestry cluster applied to more than 75% of the roughly 410 genotyped donors.

The CDR3 spans 14 residues. After removal of 6 bases from V and 12 bases from J, the junction contained 12 bases not matched to a gene. Germline V CDR1 and CDR2: SEHNR, FQNEAQ (reference sequence). As to this clone: Its antigen is undetermined.

Whole-study results and caveats: A reported reduction in N-insertions relative to the approximately 600-donor mean was seen in an Asian-associated ancestry cluster in a later analysis.

All the people who gave samples were healthy bone marrow donors. Primers for the PCR totalled 60 Vbeta and 13 Jbeta. The repertoire was sequenced with immunoSEQ multiplex PCR; TCRdb's copy has only in-frame clones and lacks some. Here the sample spans roughly 200,000 clones, approximately 80% being singletons. This receptor was taken from a boy aged 2 to 9 in good health and CMV-seronegative. The sequencing sample was made of PBMCs. This chain connects TRBV7-9 to TRBJ2-1, with 9 bases that match TRBD1. The CDR3: CASRGTGLADGQFF. The CDR3 region has the DNA TGTGCCAGCAGAGGGACAGGGCTAGCGGATGGGCAGTTCTTC.